A selection of T cell receptor beta chains follows, all from one sample in a study of blood T cell repertoires in COVID-19. This table comes from immunoSEQ multiplex PCR, and its TCRdb copy is limited to in-frame clones, with some not included. This table has about 99,000 clones, 70% to 90% appearing once. Sequencing was performed on peripheral blood. Every receptor here comes from a man aged 45-65 years with COVID-19, enrolled during active disease. Both conserved end residues are part of each CDR3. Clone size, where shown, is once, few, many, or a class for clones that have expanded.

clone_size	v_call	j_call	cdr3_aa
NA	TRBV12-3/TRBV12-4	TRBJ1-1	CASSFQFTEAFF
NA	TRBV18	TRBJ2-1	CASSPSQNNEQFF
NA	TRBV30	TRBJ1-2	CAWMSRALNYGYTF
few	TRBV4-1	TRBJ1-4	CASSQVVSGYVEKLFF
NA	TRBV19	TRBJ2-3	CASRISGTSDFTQYF
NA	TRBV4-2	TRBJ2-7	CASSPTSGVSYEQYF
NA	TRBV4-2	TRBJ2-5	CASSPKLAGGHQETQYF
once	TRBV6-6	TRBJ1-5	CASSQGGSNQPQHF
once	TRBV6-5	TRBJ1-3	CASSPIGVPGNTIYF
NA	TRBV3-1/TRBV3-2	TRBJ2-4	CASSQVGGELSKNIQYF
NA	TRBV30	TRBJ1-1	CAWSEGAAIYRAFF
NA	TRBV30	TRBJ2-6	CACWRFHSGANVLTF
NA	TRBV4-1	TRBJ2-2	CASGSAGASRRNTGELFF
NA	TRBV27	TRBJ1-4	CASSSRDRSNEKLFF
NA	TRBV18	TRBJ2-1	CASDGNKGLAGNEQFF
few	TRBV7-9	TRBJ1-1	CASTLQAMNTEAFF
once	TRBV6-6	TRBJ2-2	CASSYYQGPNTGELFF
NA	TRBV5-1	TRBJ1-2	CASSSRDRGGERGGYTF
NA	TRBV9	TRBJ1-1	CASSVGGHNTEAFF
few	TRBV6-2/TRBV6-3	TRBJ2-7	CASSYSMRQGDYEQYF
few	TRBV5-1	TRBJ2-3	CASSKSASGGAVDTQYF
few	TRBV7-9	TRBJ2-2	CASSLRNTGELFF
NA	TRBV6-2/TRBV6-3	TRBJ1-2	CASSSPRDRSDYGYTF
NA	TRBV2	TRBJ2-2	CASRPGQGYTGELFF
NA	TRBV3-1/TRBV3-2	TRBJ2-7	CASSQEHRGLYEQYF
NA	TRBV5-1	TRBJ2-7	CASSPQGTGTGLNEQYF
NA	TRBV18	TRBJ1-2	CASSPSQGLGYGYTF
NA	TRBV18	TRBJ1-1	CASSPRQTLGTEAFF
NA	TRBV7-9	TRBJ2-3	CASSPGQLSTDTQYF